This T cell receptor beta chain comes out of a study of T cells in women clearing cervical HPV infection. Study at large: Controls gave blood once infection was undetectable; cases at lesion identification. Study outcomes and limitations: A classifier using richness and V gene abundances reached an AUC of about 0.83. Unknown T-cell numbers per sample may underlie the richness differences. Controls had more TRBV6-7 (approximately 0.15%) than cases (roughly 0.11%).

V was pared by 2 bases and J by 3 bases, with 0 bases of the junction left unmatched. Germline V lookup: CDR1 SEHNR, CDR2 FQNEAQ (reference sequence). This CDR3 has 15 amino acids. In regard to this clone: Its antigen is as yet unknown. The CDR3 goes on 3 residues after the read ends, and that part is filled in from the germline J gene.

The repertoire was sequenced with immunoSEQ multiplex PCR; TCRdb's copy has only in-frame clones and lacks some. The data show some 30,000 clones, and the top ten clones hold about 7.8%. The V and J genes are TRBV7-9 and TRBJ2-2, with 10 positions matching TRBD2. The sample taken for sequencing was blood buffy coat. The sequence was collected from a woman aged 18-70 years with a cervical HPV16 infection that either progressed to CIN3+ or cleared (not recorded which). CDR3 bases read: TGTGCCAGCAGCTTACTAGCGGGGGACACCGGGGAG. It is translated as CASSLLAGDTGE. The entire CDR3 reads CASSLLAGDTGELFF.